The entry below describes one T cell receptor (beta chain). This clonotype has a handful of counts. The antigen it binds to is not known. Nothing much larger sits one base from this clone, and base qualities are not available. The sample is drawn from a study of Graves' ophthalmopathy and Graves' hyperthyroidism (dated by TCRdb to 2017 to 2018). With regard to the full study: Peripheral blood was collected at initial diagnosis, prior to any treatment. For independent validation, a separate cohort was made up of 18 to 20 hyperthyroidism patients plus 17 patients who later progressed from hyperthyroidism to ophthalmopathy. To explore V-J signatures that separate ophthalmopathy from hyperthyroidism, a discovery set of approximately 100 patients was enrolled, consisting of approximately 44 with ophthalmopathy and approximately 57 with stable hyperthyroidism. To tell Graves' ophthalmopathy apart from Graves' hyperthyroidism, and to predict which patients would progress to ophthalmopathy, the study relied on TCR beta repertoire signatures. In roughly 6 hyperthyroidism patients, the T-cell repertoire of thyroid tissue was compared with the T-cell repertoire of blood. Once sampling was done, hyperthyroidism patients were given methimazole at a starting dose of 30 mg daily, while ophthalmopathy patients were given high-dose intravenous methylprednisolone. In total, 135 blood samples were TCR-sequenced: 43 ophthalmopathy, approximately 80 hyperthyroidism and about 17 hyperthyroidism-to-ophthalmopathy patients. What the research found in general, with its limitations: Most of the expanded thyroid clonotypes with a frequency above 0.001 were also detected in blood, and it was suggested that the thyroid immune response may be reflected by blood repertoires. Sample size was not predetermined statistically, and investigators were not blinded to group allocation. In cross-validation, the 13-signature model distinguished ophthalmopathy from stable hyperthyroidism with about 90% sensitivity and roughly 81% specificity, and in the test set the corresponding values were roughly 80% and 76%. In validation, the model predicted ophthalmopathy progression with about 71% sensitivity and roughly 78% specificity; roughly 12 predicted patients were CT-confirmed with GO in a median of around 6 months.

Ophthalmopathy patients had moderately to severely active disease, Clinical Activity Score of at least 3, NOSPECS grade of at least 4, and disease duration under 3 months. Patients with other autoimmune diseases, uncontrolled infections, pregnancy or lactation were excluded. Diagnosis was based on clinical symptoms, serum thyroxine, TRAb, thyroid ultrasound and orbital computed tomography. Ficoll-Paque density gradient centrifugation was used to isolate PBMCs from approximately 10 ml of fresh peripheral blood. Total RNA was extracted using Trizol reagent, and RNA quality was checked on an Agilent 2100 Bioanalyzer. For repertoire sequencing, TCR beta CDR3 regions were amplified from RNA transcripts. The first round was an RT-PCR using HTBI primers with the Qiagen OneStep RT-PCR kit, and this first round was followed by a second-round multiplex PCR, then size selection and purification. The libraries underwent paired-end sequencing with 100 bp reads on an Illumina HiSeq2000. The published analysis was carried out like this. SOAPnuke was used for read processing, and reads with adapters, uncalled bases, a mean Phred below 15, or no exact constant-primer or identifier match were discarded. High-quality paired reads were merged with COPE v1.2.5. Each unique nucleotide sequence was treated as a clonotype, and MiTCR v1.1 was used to align the clonotypes to the IMGT TRB V, D and J references. Analysis was restricted to V-J combinations with a frequency above 0.0001, which covered over 98% of repertoires. A TCR clonal expansion and chaos score per V-J combination was defined as the ratio of F50 clonal expansion to chaos observed in the TCRdist matrix. Welch's t-statistics and random forest were used to narrow the features down to around twelve V-J combinations, which were then fed into a naive Bayes classifier. The Morisita-Horn index was used to measure how similar the thyroid and blood repertoires were. TCRdb handled the public reads itself, with Q25 trimming in fastp and clone calling in MiXCR, and kept productive beta chains. Records with the same CDR3 protein are collapsed into one entry carrying the most frequent genes and DNA. The V and J calls were not made by the authors but by TCRdb's processing. For this sample there are approximately 700,000 distinct CDR3 sequences; roughly 40% appear just once. In total, the top ten clones hold 40% to 55% of the sample.

The cysteine opens and the phenylalanine closes a CDR3 of 13 amino acids. Only CDR3 DNA is held: 39 bases, read in frame from base 1. Deletion took 7 bases off V and 3 bases off J, with a span of 13 bases between the germline ends. The V gene is TRBV12-3 or TRBV12-4 and the J gene is TRBJ2-7; the D segment could be TRBD1, given 6 matching bases. The TCR was taken from an adult man with Graves' ophthalmopathy. Material: peripheral blood. The DNA is TGTGCCAGCATCAAACAGGGTGACTACGAGCAGTACTTC. This translates into CASIKQGDYEQYF.